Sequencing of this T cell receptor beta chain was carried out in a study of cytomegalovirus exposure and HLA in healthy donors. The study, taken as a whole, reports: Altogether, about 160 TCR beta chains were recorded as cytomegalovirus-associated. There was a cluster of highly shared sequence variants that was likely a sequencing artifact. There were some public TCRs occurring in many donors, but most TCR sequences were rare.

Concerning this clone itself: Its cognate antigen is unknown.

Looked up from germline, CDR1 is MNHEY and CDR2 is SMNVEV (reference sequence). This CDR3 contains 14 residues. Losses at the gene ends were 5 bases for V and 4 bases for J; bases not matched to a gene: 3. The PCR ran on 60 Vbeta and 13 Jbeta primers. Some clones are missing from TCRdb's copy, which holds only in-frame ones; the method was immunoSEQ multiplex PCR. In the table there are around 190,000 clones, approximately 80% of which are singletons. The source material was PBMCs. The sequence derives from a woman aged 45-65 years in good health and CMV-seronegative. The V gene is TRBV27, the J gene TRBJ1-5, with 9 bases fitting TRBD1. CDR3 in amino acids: CASSQGQGNQPQHF. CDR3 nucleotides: TGTGCCAGCAGTCAGGGACAGGGAAATCAGCCCCAGCATTTT.